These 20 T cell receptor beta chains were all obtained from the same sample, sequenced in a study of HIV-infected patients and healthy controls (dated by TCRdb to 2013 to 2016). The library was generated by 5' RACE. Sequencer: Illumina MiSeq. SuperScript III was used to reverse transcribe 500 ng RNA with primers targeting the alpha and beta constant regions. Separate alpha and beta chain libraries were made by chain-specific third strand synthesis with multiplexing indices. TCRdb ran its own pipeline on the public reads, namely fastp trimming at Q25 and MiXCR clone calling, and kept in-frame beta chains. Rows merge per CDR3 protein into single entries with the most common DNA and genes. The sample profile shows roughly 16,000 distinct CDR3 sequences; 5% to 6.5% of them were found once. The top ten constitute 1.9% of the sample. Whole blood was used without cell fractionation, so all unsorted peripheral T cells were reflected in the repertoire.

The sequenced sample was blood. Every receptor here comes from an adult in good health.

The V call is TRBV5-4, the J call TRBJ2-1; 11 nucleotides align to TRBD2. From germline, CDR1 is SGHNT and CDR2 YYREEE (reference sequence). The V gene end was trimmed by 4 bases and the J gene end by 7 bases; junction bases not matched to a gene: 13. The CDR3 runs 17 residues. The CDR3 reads CASSPGPGLAASNEQFF. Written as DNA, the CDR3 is TGTGCCAGCAGCCCCGGACCGGGACTAGCGGCTTCAAATGAGCAGTTCTTC.

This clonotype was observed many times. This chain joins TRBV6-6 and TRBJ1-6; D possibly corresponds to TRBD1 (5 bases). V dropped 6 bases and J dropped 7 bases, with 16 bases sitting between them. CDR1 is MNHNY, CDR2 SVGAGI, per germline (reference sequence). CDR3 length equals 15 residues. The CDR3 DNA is TGTGCCAGCAGCCAGACAGTCCGGAACAATTCACCCCTCCACTTT. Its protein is CASSQTVRNNSPLHF.

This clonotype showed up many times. The CDR3 nucleotides read TGTGCCAGCAGCTATCCGCGGGGGCCGGGCACCGGGGAGCTGTTTTTT. Its protein is CASSYPRGPGTGELFF. This chain joins TRBV5-4 and TRBJ2-2, with D possibly being TRBD2 (7 bases). This CDR3 is 16 amino acids long. V shed 3 bases and J shed 4 bases, with 16 bases lying between them. Germline lookup yields CDR1 SGHNT and CDR2 YYREEE (reference sequence).

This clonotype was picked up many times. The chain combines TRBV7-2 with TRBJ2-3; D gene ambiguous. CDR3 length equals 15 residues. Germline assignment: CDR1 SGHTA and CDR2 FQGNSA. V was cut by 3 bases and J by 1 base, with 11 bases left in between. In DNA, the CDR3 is TGTGCCAGCAGCTTGGAAGGGTATGGCACAGATACGCAGTATTTT. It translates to CASSLEGYGTDTQYF.

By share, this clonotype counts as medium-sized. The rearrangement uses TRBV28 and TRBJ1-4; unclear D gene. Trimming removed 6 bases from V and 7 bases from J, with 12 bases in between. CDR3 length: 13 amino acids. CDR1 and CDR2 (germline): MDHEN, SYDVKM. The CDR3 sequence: CASSTPHSEKLFF. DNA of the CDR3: TGTGCCAGCAGCACCCCACACAGTGAAAAACTGTTTTTT.

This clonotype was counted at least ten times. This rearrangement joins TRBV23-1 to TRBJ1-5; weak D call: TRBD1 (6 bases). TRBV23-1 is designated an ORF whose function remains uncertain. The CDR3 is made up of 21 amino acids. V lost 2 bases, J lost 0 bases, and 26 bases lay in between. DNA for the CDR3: TGCGCCAGCAGTCAACGGGTCGGGGGGGCAGGGAATCAGAGTAGCAATCAGCCCCAGCATTTT. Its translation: CASSQRVGGAGNQSSNQPQHF.

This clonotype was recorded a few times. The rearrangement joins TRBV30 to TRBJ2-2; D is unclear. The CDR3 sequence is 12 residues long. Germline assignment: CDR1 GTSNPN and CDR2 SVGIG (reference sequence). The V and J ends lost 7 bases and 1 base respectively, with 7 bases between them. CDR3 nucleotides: TGTGCCTTCCAGAAGAACACCGGGGAGCTGTTTTTT. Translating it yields CAFQKNTGELFF.

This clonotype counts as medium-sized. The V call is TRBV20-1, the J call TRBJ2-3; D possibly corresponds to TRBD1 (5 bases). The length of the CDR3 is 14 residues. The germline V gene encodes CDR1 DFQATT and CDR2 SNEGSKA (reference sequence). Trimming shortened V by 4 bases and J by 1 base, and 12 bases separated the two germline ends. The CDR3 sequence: CSATAKGGTDTQYF. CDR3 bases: TGCAGTGCTACCGCGAAAGGGGGCACAGATACGCAGTATTTT.

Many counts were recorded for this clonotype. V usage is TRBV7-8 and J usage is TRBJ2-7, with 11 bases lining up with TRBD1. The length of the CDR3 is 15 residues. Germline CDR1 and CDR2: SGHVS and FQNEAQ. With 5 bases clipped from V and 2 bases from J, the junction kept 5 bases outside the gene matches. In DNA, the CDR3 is TGTGCCAGCAGCCTGGGACAGGGGGGTGCCTACGAGCAGTACTTC. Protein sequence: CASSLGQGGAYEQYF.

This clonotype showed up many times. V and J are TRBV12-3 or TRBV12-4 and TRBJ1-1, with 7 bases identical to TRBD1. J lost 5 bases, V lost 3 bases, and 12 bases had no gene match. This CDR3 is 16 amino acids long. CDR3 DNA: TGTGCCAGCAGTTTCCCGACAGGGAGAGGTGTGACTGAAGCTTTCTTT. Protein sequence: CASSFPTGRGVTEAFF.

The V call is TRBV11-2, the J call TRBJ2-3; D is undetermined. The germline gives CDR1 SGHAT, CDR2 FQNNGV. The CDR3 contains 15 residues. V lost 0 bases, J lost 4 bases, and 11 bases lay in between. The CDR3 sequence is CASSLDLGKPDTQYF. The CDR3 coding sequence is TGTGCCAGCAGCTTAGATTTGGGGAAGCCAGATACGCAGTATTTT.

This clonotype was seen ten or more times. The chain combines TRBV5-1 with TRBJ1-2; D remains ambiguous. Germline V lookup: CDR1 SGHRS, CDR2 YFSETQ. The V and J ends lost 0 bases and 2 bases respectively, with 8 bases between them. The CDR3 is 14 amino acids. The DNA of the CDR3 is TGCGCCAGCAGCTTGGACACTCCCAACTATGGCTACACCTTC. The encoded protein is CASSLDTPNYGYTF.

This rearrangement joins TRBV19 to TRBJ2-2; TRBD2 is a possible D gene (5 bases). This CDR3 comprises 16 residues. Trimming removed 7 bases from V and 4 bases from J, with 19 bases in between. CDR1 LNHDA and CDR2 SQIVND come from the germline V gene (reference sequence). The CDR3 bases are TGTGCCAGTATAGGGCTGTCGGGGTTGAGCACCGGGGAGCTGTTTTTT. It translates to CASIGLSGLSTGELFF.

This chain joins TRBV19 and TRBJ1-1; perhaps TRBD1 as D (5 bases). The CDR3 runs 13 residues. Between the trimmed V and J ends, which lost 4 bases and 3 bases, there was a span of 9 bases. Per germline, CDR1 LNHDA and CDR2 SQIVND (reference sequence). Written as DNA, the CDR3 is TGTGCCAGTAGTAACGGGGGGGACACTGAAGCTTTCTTT. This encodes CASSNGGDTEAFF.

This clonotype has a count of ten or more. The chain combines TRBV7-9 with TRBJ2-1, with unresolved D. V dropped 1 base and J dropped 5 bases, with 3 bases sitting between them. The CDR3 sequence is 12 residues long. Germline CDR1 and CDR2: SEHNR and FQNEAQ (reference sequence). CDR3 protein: CASSLVNNEQFF. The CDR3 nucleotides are TGTGCCAGCAGCTTAGTTAACAATGAGCAGTTCTTC. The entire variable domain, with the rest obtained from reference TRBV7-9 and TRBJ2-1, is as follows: DTGVSQNPRHKITKRGQNVTFRCDPISEHNRLYWYRQTLGQGPEFLTYFQNEAQLEKSRLLSDRFSAERPKGSFSTLEIQRTEQGDSAMYLCASSLVNNEQFFGPGTRLTVL.

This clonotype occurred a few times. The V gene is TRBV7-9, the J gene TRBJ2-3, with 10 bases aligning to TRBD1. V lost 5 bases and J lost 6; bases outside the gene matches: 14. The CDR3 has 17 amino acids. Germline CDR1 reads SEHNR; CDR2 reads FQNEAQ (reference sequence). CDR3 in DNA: TGTGCCAGCAGCCCCGGGACAGGGGTATCTCTTTGGGATACGCAGTATTTT. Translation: CASSPGTGVSLWDTQYF.

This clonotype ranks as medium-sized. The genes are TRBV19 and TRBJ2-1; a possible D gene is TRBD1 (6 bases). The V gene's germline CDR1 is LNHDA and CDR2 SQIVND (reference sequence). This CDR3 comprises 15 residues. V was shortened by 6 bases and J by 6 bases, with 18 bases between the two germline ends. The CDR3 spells CASSPGTSYPNEQFF. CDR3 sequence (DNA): TGTGCCAGTAGCCCCGGGACATCCTATCCCAATGAGCAGTTCTTC.

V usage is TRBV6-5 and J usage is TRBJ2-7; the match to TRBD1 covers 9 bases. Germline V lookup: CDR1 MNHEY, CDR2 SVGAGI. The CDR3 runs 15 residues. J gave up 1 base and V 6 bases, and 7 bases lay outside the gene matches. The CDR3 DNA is TGTGCCAGCAGCCCCGACAGGGGGTCATCCTACGAGCAGTACTTC. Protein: CASSPDRGSSYEQYF.

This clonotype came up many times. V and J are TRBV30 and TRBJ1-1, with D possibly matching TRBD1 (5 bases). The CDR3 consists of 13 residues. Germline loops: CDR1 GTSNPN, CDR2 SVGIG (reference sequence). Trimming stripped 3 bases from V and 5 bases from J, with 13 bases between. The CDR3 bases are TGTGCCTGGAGGGGACGTAGTTATACTGAAGCTTTCTTT. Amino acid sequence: CAWRGRSYTEAFF.

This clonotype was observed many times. This CDR3 is CASSPEGSRGTQYF. For the CDR3, the DNA is TGCGCCAGCAGCCCGGAAGGTAGCCGGGGTACGCAGTATTTT. The chain combines TRBV5-1 with TRBJ2-3; D perhaps matches TRBD2 (5 bases). CDR3 length equals 14 residues. Between the trimmed V and J ends, which lost 4 bases and 8 bases, there was a span of 17 bases. Germline V lookup: CDR1 SGHRS, CDR2 YFSETQ.